This TCR beta chain was recorded in a study of OX40 agonist ivuxolimab in advanced cancers. As for the study in general: Partial response was recorded in three patients: one hepatocellular carcinoma and two cutaneous melanoma cases.

Overall study findings and caveats: The study found that CD8+ T cells averaged more expanded clones than CD4+.

Germline trimming cut 3 bases from V and 8 bases from J; bases unmatched to any gene: 10. From germline, CDR1 is KGHSH and CDR2 LQKENI. The CDR3 consists of 16 residues. Details on this clone: Its cognate antigen is unknown.

The protocol was immunoSEQ multiplex PCR, while the TCRdb copy is restricted to in-frame clones and leaves out a portion. Of about 70,000 clones listed, around 88% are singletons. The rearrangement uses TRBV18 and TRBJ2-1; 10 positions agree with TRBD2. The sample was CD4+ or CD8+ T cells sorted from blood, taken in a trial of the OX40 agonist ivuxolimab. This receptor was obtained from an adult with an advanced solid tumor such as melanoma, head and neck, liver or kidney cancer. CDR3 sequence (DNA): TGTGCCAGCTCACCGGCGACTAGCGGGCTCCTCGATGAGCAGTTCTTC. It is translated as CASSPATSGLLDEQFF.